This T cell receptor beta chain was captured in a study of blood T cell repertoires in COVID-19. Overall study context: Sites across the United States, Italy and Spain contributed samples from acute and convalescent COVID-19. In each case, the material was cDNA or gDNA derived from T cells, B-cell-depleted T cells, or PBMCs.

V shed 1 base and J shed 2 bases, with 8 bases lying between them. This CDR3 is built from 15 residues. In germline, CDR1 is SGHTA, CDR2 FQGNSA. Profiled with immunoSEQ multiplex PCR; TCRdb holds only in-frame clones, not every one. Here the sample spans 140,000 to 150,000 clones, 81% being singletons. Material for sequencing was peripheral blood. The chain combines TRBV7-2 with TRBJ1-4, with a tentative D call TRBD1 (5 bases). This TCR derives from a human donor in a cohort sampled during active COVID-19. CDR3 loop: CASSLGTITNEKLFF. CDR3 nucleotides: TGTGCCAGCAGCTTAGGGACAATTACTAATGAAAAACTGTTTTTT.